What follows are 29 T cell receptor beta chains derived from one specimen sequenced in a study of pediatric ulcerative colitis. TCRdb's copy holds only in-frame clones and misses some; the assay was immunoSEQ multiplex PCR. The sample has about 32,000 clones; roughly 78% are singletons. Sequenced input: blood. These TCRs come from a boy aged 5-17 years with severe ulcerative colitis.

The J gene is TRBJ2-7, the V gene TRBV5-4; unclear D gene. The V gene lost 0 bases and the J gene lost 1 base, with 8 bases spanning the gap. CDR1 SGHNT and CDR2 YYREEE come from the germline V gene (reference sequence). The CDR3 has 14 residues. This CDR3 is CASSLDGGSYEQYF. CDR3 DNA sequence: TGTGCCAGCAGCTTGGATGGCGGATCCTACGAGCAGTACTTC.

V and J are TRBV11-2 and TRBJ1-6; D might be TRBD1 (6 bases). Deletions cut 5 bases from V and 13 bases from J, with 15 bases between. There are 13 residues in the CDR3. The germline V gene has CDR1 SGHAT and CDR2 FQNNGV. The chain's CDR3 is CASSGGRSRPLHF. As DNA, the CDR3 is TGTGCCAGCAGCGGGGGCAGGAGCCGTCCCCTCCACTTT.

The rearrangement joins TRBV27 to TRBJ1-2; perhaps TRBD1 as D (6 bases). The V end lost 4 bases, the J end lost 0 bases, and 21 bases lay between the germline ends. CDR3 length: 18 residues. Germline loops: CDR1 MNHEY, CDR2 SMNVEV (reference sequence). For the CDR3, the DNA is TGTGCCAGCAGTTCAACCGAAACAGGGTATAGAGCTAACTATGGCTACACCTTC. Translating it yields CASSSTETGYRANYGYTF.

This clone was observed once. The rearrangement joins TRBV7-9 to TRBJ2-3, with 13 bases that match TRBD2. This CDR3 has 19 amino acids. Per germline, CDR1 SEHNR and CDR2 FQNEAQ (reference sequence). Trimming at V came to 2 bases and at J to 5 bases, leaving 13 bases not matched to a gene. CDR3 coding DNA: TGTGCCAGCAGCTTATGGGGCACTAGCGGGGGGGCCTGGGTAGATACGCAGTATTTT. It translates to CASSLWGTSGGAWVDTQYF.

The chain couples TRBV9 to TRBJ2-2; D gene uncertain. Deletions cut 4 bases from V and 5 bases from J, with 9 bases between. CDR1 and CDR2 (germline): SGDLS, YYNGEE. The length of the CDR3 is 13 residues. CDR3 sequence: CASSPSSTGELFF. For the CDR3, the DNA is TGTGCCAGCAGCCCCTCTTCGACCGGGGAGCTGTTTTTT. Full variable domain (missing parts from reference TRBV9 and TRBJ2-2): DSGVTQTPKHLITATGQRVTLRCSPRSGDLSVYWYQQSLDQGLQFLIQYYNGEERAKGNILERFSAQQFPDLHSELNLSSLELGDSALYFCASSPSSTGELFFGEGSRLTVL.

V is TRBV11-3 and J is TRBJ1-3; maybe TRBD1 (6 bases). CDR1 and CDR2 from the germline V gene are SGHNT and YENEEA. With 3 bases removed from V and 4 bases from J, the gap between germline ends came to 13 bases. This CDR3 has 15 residues. CDR3 amino acids: CASSFRGGPGNTIYF. The CDR3 DNA reads as TGTGCCAGCAGCTTCCGAGGGGGTCCCGGAAACACCATATATTTT. The full variable domain, with the rest looked up from reference TRBV11-3 and TRBJ1-3, is EAGVVQSPRYKIIEKKQPVAFWCNPISGHNTLYWYLQNLGQGPELLIRYENEEAVDDSQLPKDRFSAERLKGVDSTLKIQPAELGDSAVYLCASSFRGGPGNTIYFGEGSWLTVV.

This clone was seen once. The CDR3: CASSQDARGHLDEQFF. The CDR3 nucleotides read TGCGCCAGCAGCCAAGATGCCAGGGGACATTTGGATGAGCAGTTCTTC. The chain has TRBV4-1 and TRBJ2-1; possibly TRBD1 for D (6 bases). V lost 0 bases to trimming and J lost 8 bases, with 17 bases between them. The CDR3 has 16 residues. Germline V gene data show CDR1 as MGHRA and CDR2 as YSYEKL.

The chain uses TRBV6-6 and TRBJ2-5; weak D call: TRBD2 (7 bases). The ends were cut back, 1 base at V and 5 bases at J, with 17 bases in the middle. The CDR3 contains 16 residues. Germline loops: CDR1 MNHNY, CDR2 SVGAGI (reference sequence). The CDR3 DNA follows: TGTGCCAGCAGTTACTGGGGGGGGGCCGTTTCGGAGACCCAGTACTTC. This encodes CASSYWGGAVSETQYF.

The chain has TRBV29-1 and TRBJ2-1; no clear D gene. The CDR3 covers 18 residues. The V and J ends lost 5 bases and 8 bases respectively, with 31 bases between them. The germline V gene has CDR1 SQVTM and CDR2 ANQGSEA. CDR3 in DNA: TGCAGCGTTAGAGGCCCTACCCGAGATTCCTGGGGTGTGTATGAGCAGTTCTTC. This translates into CSVRGPTRDSWGVYEQFF.

The chain carries TRBV10-3 and TRBJ2-7, with D perhaps TRBD1 (6 bases). The germline V gene has CDR1 ENHRY and CDR2 SYGVKD. The CDR3 sequence is 13 residues long. V lost 10 bases, J lost 6 bases, and 19 bases lay in between. CDR3 bases: TGTGCCACCACCGGGACACCGCTTGCCGAGCAGTACTTC. Translated: CATTGTPLAEQYF.

The chain joins TRBV2 to TRBJ2-7; no reliable D call. Germline V lookup: CDR1 SNHLY, CDR2 FYNNEI. This CDR3 comprises 12 residues. Trimming removed 4 bases from V and 4 bases from J, with 8 bases in between. The DNA of the CDR3 is TGTGCCAGCAGTGGGCCCGGATACGAGCAGTACTTC. Amino acid sequence: CASSGPGYEQYF. Filled out from reference TRBV2 and TRBJ2-7, the complete variable domain reads EPEVTQTPSHQVTQMGQEVILRCVPISNHLYFYWYRQILGQKVEFLVSFYNNEISEKSEIFDDQFSVERPDGSNFTLKIRSTKLEDSAMYFCASSGPGYEQYFGPGTRLTVT.

This clone was recorded only once. The V call is TRBV6-1, the J call TRBJ2-2, with no clear D. The CDR3 spans 12 residues. Trimming cost V 7 bases and J 7 bases, with 10 bases left between them. Germline loops: CDR1 MNHNS, CDR2 SASEGT. The CDR3: CASKPGGGELFF. The CDR3 region has the DNA TGTGCCAGCAAGCCAGGTGGCGGGGAGCTGTTTTTT.

This chain links TRBV27 with TRBJ2-5; possible D gene TRBD2, 6 bases. The CDR3 extends over 15 amino acids. Trimming left V 2 bases short and J 6 bases short, with 16 bases between. CDR1 is MNHEY, CDR2 SMNVEV, per germline (reference sequence). For the CDR3, the DNA is TGTGCCAGCAGTTTAGAGGGGCTAGCGAGAAAGACCCAGTACTTC. Its protein is CASSLEGLARKTQYF.

V usage is TRBV7-9 and J usage is TRBJ2-7; D ambiguous. V lost 2 bases to trimming and J lost 2 bases, with 10 bases between them. This CDR3 is 14 amino acids long. Germline CDR1 is SEHNR and CDR2 is FQNEAQ (reference sequence). CDR3 coding DNA: TGTGCCAGCAGCTTACTCGACGGAACCTACGAGCAGTACTTC. Amino acids: CASSLLDGTYEQYF. The variable domain in full, with the rest retrieved from reference TRBV7-9 and TRBJ2-7, is DTGVSQNPRHKITKRGQNVTFRCDPISEHNRLYWYRQTLGQGPEFLTYFQNEAQLEKSRLLSDRFSAERPKGSFSTLEIQRTEQGDSAMYLCASSLLDGTYEQYFGPGTRLTVT.

The chain recombines TRBV4-1 with TRBJ1-5; TRBD1 matches at 7 bases. The CDR3 runs 16 residues. V trimming: 2 bases; J trimming: 5 bases; junction bases outside the gene matches: 9. CDR1 and CDR2 from the germline V gene are MGHRA and YSYEKL. The CDR3 nucleotides read TGCGCCAGCAGCCAACCGGGACAGAGCCTCGATCAGCCCCAGCATTTT. Translating it yields CASSQPGQSLDQPQHF.

The chain employs TRBV2 and TRBJ2-7; 14 bases match TRBD2. The V and J ends lost 5 bases and 1 base, in that order; junction bases with no gene match: 7. CDR1 and CDR2 (germline): SNHLY, FYNNEI. This CDR3 has 17 residues. CDR3 protein: CASSFGLAGGVSYEQYF. CDR3 nucleotide sequence: TGTGCCAGCAGTTTTGGACTAGCGGGGGGAGTATCCTACGAGCAGTACTTC.

This sequence joins TRBV5-1 and TRBJ2-1, with 7 nucleotides matching TRBD1. Germline V gene sequence: CDR1 SGHRS, CDR2 YFSETQ. This CDR3 has 15 residues. With V trimmed by 2 bases and J by 6 bases, 8 bases remained unmatched. Here the CDR3 reads CASSFDRVKANEQFF. DNA for the CDR3: TGCGCCAGCAGCTTTGACAGGGTAAAGGCCAATGAGCAGTTCTTC.

The chain's CDR3 is CASSIDQAGELNEQFF. As DNA, the CDR3 is TGTGCCAGTAGTATAGATCAGGCAGGGGAGCTCAATGAGCAGTTCTTC. The J gene is TRBJ2-1, the V gene TRBV19; TRBD1 is a possible D gene (6 bases). The CDR3 has 16 amino acids. Looked up from germline, CDR1 is LNHDA and CDR2 is SQIVND (reference sequence). Trimming removed 0 bases from V and 6 bases from J, with 15 bases in between.

V and J are TRBV29-1 and TRBJ2-1; a weak D match, TRBD1 (6 bases). This CDR3 contains 16 residues. In germline, CDR1 is SQVTM, CDR2 ANQGSEA. V dropped 0 bases and J dropped 0 bases, with 12 bases sitting between them. The DNA of the CDR3 is TGCAGCGTTGAAGATCGGGCAGGGGACTCCTACAATGAGCAGTTCTTC. Translation gives CSVEDRAGDSYNEQFF.

The V and J genes are TRBV25-1 and TRBJ2-5, with 7 bases that match TRBD1. Trimming took 1 base from V and 4 from J; bases not matched to a gene: 6. CDR3 size: 15 residues. CDR1 MGHDK and CDR2 SYGVNS come from the germline V gene. Here the CDR3 reads CASSESIDRAETQYF. The DNA of the CDR3 is TGTGCCAGCAGTGAATCCATCGACAGGGCAGAGACCCAGTACTTC.

This clone was detected only once. This chain links TRBV4-1 with TRBJ2-7; D possibly uses TRBD1 or TRBD2 (5 bases each). This CDR3 is 15 amino acids long. V was shortened by 0 bases and J by 4 bases, with 13 bases between the two germline ends. Per the germline V gene, CDR1 is MGHRA and CDR2 is YSYEKL. The CDR3 DNA is TGCGCCAGCAGCCAAGATCCGGGACCCGGATACGAGCAGTACTTC. It specifies CASSQDPGPGYEQYF.

The J gene is TRBJ1-1, the V gene TRBV5-6; possible D gene TRBD1, 5 bases. The CDR3 loop spans 15 amino acids. Trimming cost V 1 base and J 7 bases, with 17 bases left between them. Germline CDR1 is SGHDT and CDR2 is YYEEEE. The CDR3: CASSLLGQGEDEAFF. The CDR3 DNA reads TGTGCCAGCAGCTTGCTTGGACAAGGTGAAGATGAAGCTTTCTTT. Using reference TRBV5-6 and TRBJ1-1 for the parts outside the CDR3, the full variable domain is DAGVTQSPTHLIKTRGQQVTLRCSPKSGHDTVSWYQQALGQGPQFIFQYYEEEERQRGNFPDRFSGHQFPNYSSELNVNALLLGDSALYLCASSLLGQGEDEAFFGQGTRLTVV.

This sequence joins TRBV11-2 and TRBJ2-7; D is perhaps TRBD1 (6 bases). The CDR3 length is 15 residues. Trimming removed 0 bases at V and 3 bases at J, with 12 bases between. Germline V gene lookup returns CDR1 SGHAT and CDR2 FQNNGV. CDR3 sequence: CASSLDTGPNYEQYF. The CDR3 bases are TGTGCCAGCAGCTTAGATACAGGGCCTAACTACGAGCAGTACTTC.

This clone was picked up one time. The chain recombines TRBV6-5 with TRBJ1-1, with D hard to call. With 5 bases removed from V and 1 base from J, the gap between germline ends came to 14 bases. CDR3 size: 15 residues. Germline V gene data show CDR1 as MNHEY and CDR2 as SVGAGI. This chain's CDR3 is CASSPILSRNTEAFF. Written as DNA, the CDR3 is TGTGCCAGCAGTCCAATTCTATCGCGGAACACTGAAGCTTTCTTT.

The rearrangement uses TRBV6-1 and TRBJ1-2, with a tentative D call TRBD1 (6 bases). The CDR3 totals 15 residues. Looked up from germline, CDR1 is MNHNS and CDR2 is SASEGT. The germline V and J ends were trimmed by 4 bases and 7 bases, with 19 bases remaining between them. CDR3: CASSVTGAAGGGYTF. The DNA for the CDR3 is TGTGCCAGCAGTGTCACGGGGGCTGCTGGTGGTGGCTACACCTTC.

The rearrangement links TRBV9 to TRBJ1-3, with TRBD1 identical over 9 bases. Germline CDR1 and CDR2: SGDLS and YYNGEE. The CDR3 totals 16 residues. The ends lost 4 bases at V and 6 bases at J; junction bases unmatched: 11. The CDR3 reads CASSPGQGFLVNTIYF. As DNA, the CDR3 is TGTGCCAGCAGCCCAGGACAGGGGTTCCTTGTAAACACCATATATTTT. Complete variable domain (other parts from reference TRBV9 and TRBJ1-3): DSGVTQTPKHLITATGQRVTLRCSPRSGDLSVYWYQQSLDQGLQFLIQYYNGEERAKGNILERFSAQQFPDLHSELNLSSLELGDSALYFCASSPGQGFLVNTIYFGEGSWLTVV.

This chain uses TRBV12-5 with TRBJ2-7, with D possibly TRBD2 on 7 matching bases. CDR1 is LGHNT and CDR2 is FRNRAP in the germline V gene. This CDR3 spans 15 amino acids. The V end lost 6 bases, the J end lost 0 bases, and 15 bases lay between the germline ends. CDR3 loop: CASGGGGSPSYEQYF. As DNA, the CDR3 is TGTGCTAGTGGAGGGGGGGGGTCCCCCTCCTACGAGCAGTACTTC.

This chain uses TRBV30 with TRBJ2-5; 7 nucleotides align to TRBD2. This CDR3 spans 15 amino acids. CDR1 is GTSNPN and CDR2 is SVGIG in the germline V gene (reference sequence). The junction had 7 bases not matched to a gene; V was cut back by 3 bases and J by 0 bases. The CDR3 sequence: CAWSLVGGDQETQYF. The CDR3 DNA is TGTGCCTGGAGCCTCGTGGGGGGGGACCAAGAGACCCAGTACTTC.

CDR3 residues: CAIRGRAEKTDTQYF. As DNA, the CDR3 is TGTGCCATCAGGGGCCGGGCTGAGAAGACAGATACGCAGTATTTT. The chain uses TRBV10-3 and TRBJ2-3; D remains unclear. CDR1 and CDR2 from the germline V gene are ENHRY and SYGVKD. The CDR3 totals 15 residues. V gave up 6 bases and J gave up 3 bases, with 16 bases separating them.